A selection of T cell receptor beta chains follows, all from one sample in a study of chemoradiotherapy in HPV16-positive cancers. Assay used: immunoSEQ multiplex PCR; TCRdb lists only in-frame clones, some missing. The top ten clones hold 3.5% to 4% of a sample with tens of thousands of clones, over 75% of them seen once. The source material was blood, sampled from a patient who underwent chemoradiotherapy. Source of these receptors: a human donor with HPV-associated anogenital cancer. Both conserved end residues are part of each CDR3. D genes are given only for firm matches. Where a row states a size, it is once, few, many or the class of an expanded clone; other rows omit it.

TGTGCCAGCAGCCAAAGGACAGTCCATCTGTATTTT	CASSQRTVHLYF	TRBV14	TRBJ2-3	NA	NA
TGTGCCATCAGCCTGGGACCGGCCCAGGTCAACACCATATATTTT	CAISLGPAQVNTIYF	TRBV10-3	TRBJ1-3	NA	NA
TGTGCCAGCAGTTGGCCTTCCGCAGGGTATGGCTACACCTTC	CASSWPSAGYGYTF	TRBV13	TRBJ1-2	NA	NA
TGCGCCAGCAGCCACCCGGGGGGAGGCTACAATGAGCAGTTCTTC	CASSHPGGGYNEQFF	TRBV4-1	TRBJ2-1	TRBD2	NA
TGTGCCAGCAGACCACAGGGGGCGTTAGATACGCAGTATTTT	CASRPQGALDTQYF	TRBV6-5	TRBJ2-3	TRBD1	NA
TGTGCCAGCAGTGACCAGAGGAGCGGGTACAGGGGGGACACTGAAGCTTTCTTT	CASSDQRSGYRGDTEAFF	TRBV6-4	TRBJ1-1	TRBD1	NA
TGTGCCAGCAGCGCGAGACACCTTAATTCACCCCTCCACTTT	CASSARHLNSPLHF	TRBV7-2	TRBJ1-6	NA	few
TGTGCCTGGACCCCGGGACAGGGTGCCGGGCAGTACTTC	CAWTPGQGAGQYF	TRBV30	TRBJ2-7	TRBD1	NA
TGTGCCAGCAGCTCCCCCAGGGGGCTGGGGGAAAAACTGTTTTTT	CASSSPRGLGEKLFF	TRBV11-3	TRBJ1-4	TRBD1	NA
TGCGCCAGCAGCTTGGATTCAGGCGGTTATGGCTACACCTTC	CASSLDSGGYGYTF	TRBV5-1	TRBJ1-2	NA	NA
TGTGCCAGCTCACCCCCCTTTGGGGGAACAGGGGGACAAGGGGAGGCTTTCTTT	CASSPPFGGTGGQGEAFF	TRBV18	TRBJ1-1	TRBD1	NA
TGCGCCAGCAGCTTTCAGCAAGGGGGGGCCGGTGAGCAGTTCTTC	CASSFQQGGAGEQFF	TRBV5-1	TRBJ2-1	NA	NA
TGCGCCAGCAGCTTGGGTGTCGGGGTAAGGGCCAACCAAGAGACCCAGTACTTC	CASSLGVGVRANQETQYF	TRBV5-1	TRBJ2-5	NA	NA
TGTGCCAGCAGTGACCTCCAGGGCAGTGGCACAGATACGCAGTATTTT	CASSDLQGSGTDTQYF	TRBV2	TRBJ2-3	NA	once
TGCAGTGCTAGACCTGGCACTGAAGCTTTCTTT	CSARPGTEAFF	TRBV20-1	TRBJ1-1	NA	few
TGTGCCAGCAGCTTAGGTAGCTCTGGCTCCTACGAGCAGTACTTC	CASSLGSSGSYEQYF	TRBV7-3	TRBJ2-7	NA	NA
TGTGCCAGTAGATCTACCCAGGGTCCAGCTTTCTTT	CASRSTQGPAFF	TRBV19	TRBJ1-1	NA	few
TGTGCCAGCAGCCCACGACAGGGAATAAGTGGCTACACCTTC	CASSPRQGISGYTF	TRBV5-8	TRBJ1-2	TRBD1	NA
TGTGCCAGCAGTGAACCGGGTCTCGGCTATGGCTACACCTTC	CASSEPGLGYGYTF	TRBV6-1	TRBJ1-2	NA	NA
TGTGCCAGAAGCGAAGGGTACCCTAGGGACGAGCAGTACTTC	CARSEGYPRDEQYF	TRBV5-3	TRBJ2-7	NA	NA
TGCGCCAGCAGATTCGCGGCTAGCGGGGGGGATGAGCAGTTCTTC	CASRFAASGGDEQFF	TRBV5-1	TRBJ2-1	TRBD2	NA
TGCGCCAGCAGCTTAATCGGAGGACCTGGAAACACCATATATTTT	CASSLIGGPGNTIYF	TRBV5-1	TRBJ1-3	NA	NA
TGTGCCAGCAGTGCAGACAGCAATAGCAATCAGCCCCAGCATTTT	CASSADSNSNQPQHF	TRBV2	TRBJ1-5	NA	NA
TGTGCCAGCAGCCTACAGGGGGCTCACACCGGGGAGCTGTTTTTT	CASSLQGAHTGELFF	TRBV6-6	TRBJ2-2	TRBD1	NA
TGTGCCAGCAGCTTTGCACAGGGAGCGGGCTACACCTTC	CASSFAQGAGYTF	TRBV5-6	TRBJ1-2	NA	NA
TGTGCCAGCAGTGAAGCGCTTGGGTCAGATACGCAGTATTTT	CASSEALGSDTQYF	TRBV2	TRBJ2-3	NA	NA
TGTGCCAGCTCACCTTCGGGGGGGCCGGAAAATTCACCCCTCCACTTT	CASSPSGGPENSPLHF	TRBV18	TRBJ1-6	NA	NA
TGTGCCAGCAGTTTATTTAGGGCAGTTAGTGGCTACACCTTC	CASSLFRAVSGYTF	TRBV28	TRBJ1-2	NA	NA
TGCACAACGGGACGGAAAGCTTTCTTT	CTTGRKAFF	TRBV20-1	TRBJ1-1	NA	few
TGTGCCAGCAGCCGCCTCGAGCAGTACTTC	CASSRLEQYF	TRBV6-1	TRBJ2-7	NA	NA
TGCGCCAGCAGCCATGACCCGAGGGACAGCCGTAGCACACCCCTCCACTTT	CASSHDPRDSRSTPLHF	TRBV4-3	TRBJ1-6	TRBD1	once
TGTGCCAGCAGCTTACGTCCCGGGGATACGCAGTATTTT	CASSLRPGDTQYF	TRBV7-2	TRBJ2-3	NA	NA
TGTGCCAGCAGCCATCAGGGACAGGGAGGATACGAGCAGTACTTC	CASSHQGQGGYEQYF	TRBV5-4	TRBJ2-7	TRBD1	NA
TGCGCCAGCGGGGACACGGGGTTAGATACGCAGTATTTT	CASGDTGLDTQYF	TRBV4-3	TRBJ2-3	NA	NA
TGTGCCAGCAGCCAAGATCTCACAGGTCTCTATGGCTACACCTTC	CASSQDLTGLYGYTF	TRBV14	TRBJ1-2	NA	few
TGTGCCAGCAGTATAGCCGGGACAGGGCTCTACGAGCAGTACTTC	CASSIAGTGLYEQYF	TRBV6-6	TRBJ2-7	TRBD1	NA
TGTGCCAGCAGCCTTGGATGGGGCAATGAGCAGTTCTTC	CASSLGWGNEQFF	TRBV14	TRBJ2-1	NA	NA